These 21 T cell receptor beta chains were sequenced from one sample in a study of cytomegalovirus exposure and HLA in healthy donors. With 60 Vbeta and 13 Jbeta primers, the PCR was carried out. The protocol was immunoSEQ multiplex PCR, while the TCRdb copy is restricted to in-frame clones and leaves out a portion. The repertoire table contains 100,000 to 150,000 clones. Specimen: PBMCs. Receptors originate from a man between 18 and 29 years old in good health and CMV-seronegative.

This chain joins TRBV7-6 and TRBJ2-6, with TRBD1 identical over 8 bases. The V gene's germline CDR1 is SGHVS and CDR2 FNYEAQ. The trim removed 3 bases at V and 4 bases at J, leaving 2 bases unmatched. CDR3 length: 15 amino acids. As DNA, the CDR3 is TGTGCCAGCAGCTTGGACAGGGCCGGGGCCAACGTCCTGACTTTC. Amino acids: CASSLDRAGANVLTF.

The chain couples TRBV2 to TRBJ2-3; TRBD2 matches at 7 bases. The CDR3 is 13 residues long. Germline CDR1 reads SNHLY; CDR2 reads FYNNEI. V lost 4 bases and J lost 4; bases outside the gene matches: 2. The chain's CDR3 is CASSGTRSDTQYF. The DNA of the CDR3 is TGTGCCAGCAGTGGGACTAGGTCAGATACGCAGTATTTT.

V and J are TRBV4-2 and TRBJ1-1; 7 bases fit TRBD1. CDR3 length equals 17 residues. Germline lookup yields CDR1 LGHNA and CDR2 YNFKEQ. The V gene end was trimmed by 0 bases and the J gene end by 1 base; junction bases not matched to a gene: 8. The CDR3 region has the DNA TGTGCCAGCAGCCAAGATCTTCGGGACAGCAAGAACACTGAAGCTTTCTTT. The encoded protein is CASSQDLRDSKNTEAFF.

The chain recombines TRBV2 with TRBJ2-3; perhaps TRBD2 as D (6 bases). CDR3 length: 13 residues. Germline V gene data show CDR1 as SNHLY and CDR2 as FYNNEI. The germline V and J ends were trimmed by 7 bases and 3 bases, with 11 bases remaining between them. CDR3: CASTPGGTDTQYF. The CDR3 nucleotides are TGTGCCAGCACCCCCGGGGGTACAGATACGCAGTATTTT.

Worth noting for this clone: Different DNA sequences within this sample yield the same CDR3. This sequence joins TRBV18 and TRBJ2-7, with 9 bases aligning to TRBD1. The CDR3 length is 14 residues. J gave up 4 bases and V 2 bases, and 3 bases lay outside the gene matches. The germline gives CDR1 KGHSH, CDR2 LQKENI. CDR3 in amino acids: CASSPGTGSYEQYF. The DNA of the CDR3 is TGTGCCAGCTCACCAGGGACAGGGTCGTACGAGCAGTACTTC.

The CDR3 is CASSPPGQIYGYTF. The CDR3 bases are TGTGCCAGCAGTCCGCCGGGACAGATTTATGGCTACACCTTC. This chain uses TRBV27 with TRBJ1-2; TRBD1 agrees at 7 bases. Losses at the gene ends were 5 bases for V and 5 bases for J; bases not matched to a gene: 8. Germline CDR1 and CDR2: MNHEY and SMNVEV (reference sequence). CDR3 length: 14 residues.

J is TRBJ2-7 and V is TRBV7-2, with a tentative D call TRBD2 (6 bases). Germline values: CDR1 SGHTA, CDR2 FQGNSA. Trimming removed 2 bases from V and 3 bases from J, with 11 bases in between. The CDR3 loop spans 14 amino acids. As DNA, the CDR3 is TGTGCCAGCAGCTTAAATAGCGGCTTCTACGAGCAGTACTTC. This encodes CASSLNSGFYEQYF.

This chain joins TRBV6-1 and TRBJ2-3, with D unresolved. Trimming removed 3 bases from V and 4 bases from J, with 11 bases in between. Per the germline V gene, CDR1 is MNHNS and CDR2 is SASEGT. The CDR3 has 14 amino acids. The CDR3 loop reads CASSDSLGADTQYF. CDR3 coding DNA: TGTGCCAGCAGTGACTCCTTGGGCGCAGATACGCAGTATTTT.

The rearrangement links TRBV7-2 to TRBJ2-1; TRBD2 aligns across 11 bases. V lost 5 bases to trimming and J lost 2 bases; unmatched junction nucleotides: 2. The CDR3 length is 15 residues. CDR1 and CDR2 from the germline V gene are SGHTA and FQGNSA. CDR3 amino acids: CASSISGRAYNEQFF. In DNA, the CDR3 is TGTGCCAGCAGCATTAGCGGGAGGGCCTACAATGAGCAGTTCTTC.

The chain couples TRBV10-3 to TRBJ2-1; no clear D gene. Germline CDR1 and CDR2: ENHRY and SYGVKD. CDR3 length equals 11 residues. The V gene lost 4 bases and the J gene lost 9 bases, with 7 bases spanning the gap. CDR3 sequence: CAISATTEQFF. DNA of the CDR3: TGTGCCATCAGTGCGACAACTGAGCAGTTCTTC.

The chain carries TRBV7-2 and TRBJ1-1; D may be TRBD1 (5 bases). The CDR3 is made up of 17 amino acids. Germline V CDR1 and CDR2: SGHTA, FQGNSA. The V end was cut by 2 bases, the J end by 8 bases, with 24 bases between. The CDR3 DNA is TGTGCCAGCAGCTTACTAAACGGTGGGACTCTACGGAGGGAAGCTTTCTTT. As protein: CASSLLNGGTLRREAFF.

The J gene is TRBJ2-7, the V gene TRBV7-2; no firm D call. Trimming took 5 bases from V and 1 from J, leaving 3 bases between them. CDR1 and CDR2 (germline): SGHTA, FQGNSA. This CDR3 comprises 11 residues. For the CDR3, the DNA is TGTGCCAGCAGCCCATCCTACGAGCAGTACTTC. As protein: CASSPSYEQYF.

The rearrangement links TRBV5-1 to TRBJ2-7; 9 nucleotides match TRBD2. CDR3 length equals 15 residues. V shed 0 bases and J 6 bases; nucleotides not matched to a gene: 7. The germline gives CDR1 SGHRS, CDR2 YFSETQ. The CDR3 DNA sequence: TGCGCCAGCAGCTTGGACGTAGCGGGAGTAGGCGAGCAGTACTTC. Its protein is CASSLDVAGVGEQYF.

This chain connects TRBV6-5 to TRBJ2-5, with 8 positions matching TRBD2. V trimming: 6 bases; J trimming: 5 bases; junction bases outside the gene matches: 11. CDR1 is MNHEY and CDR2 is SVGAGI in the germline V gene. This CDR3 has 15 residues. The CDR3 here is CASSPRRGGGETQYF. The DNA of the CDR3 is TGTGCCAGCAGCCCCCGGCGGGGCGGGGGGGAGACCCAGTACTTC.

V gene TRBV5-1 combines with J gene TRBJ1-1, with 10 positions matching TRBD1. The CDR3 is made up of 13 amino acids. V trimming: 5 bases; J trimming: 6 bases; junction bases outside the gene matches: 4. Looked up from germline, CDR1 is SGHRS and CDR2 is YFSETQ. The CDR3 region is CASRGTGVSEAFF. CDR3 nucleotide sequence: TGCGCCAGCAGGGGGACAGGGGTTTCTGAAGCTTTCTTT.

The chain is built from TRBV7-8 and TRBJ2-5; the match to TRBD1 covers 7 bases. Germline CDR1 is SGHVS and CDR2 is FQNEAQ. The CDR3 runs 16 residues. Trimming removed 3 bases from V and 1 base from J; junction bases left unmatched: 8. The CDR3 DNA sequence: TGTGCCAGCAGCTTGGGGGACAGACATTCCCAAGAGACCCAGTACTTC. Translating it yields CASSLGDRHSQETQYF.

The J gene is TRBJ1-2, the V gene TRBV28; D might be TRBD1 (6 bases). The germline CDR1 and CDR2 sequences are MDHEN and SYDVKM. V was cut by 5 bases and J by 4 bases, with 11 bases left in between. CDR3 length: 13 amino acids. Here the CDR3 DNA reads TGTGCCAGCAGTGATGGACAGATCTATGGCTACACCTTC. As protein: CASSDGQIYGYTF.

V usage is TRBV25-1 and J usage is TRBJ2-5, with D perhaps TRBD2 (9 bases). The J call may be mistaken, given a closer DNA end match to TRBJ2-7. The germline CDR1 and CDR2 sequences are MGHDK and SYGVNS. CDR3 length: 16 amino acids. The CDR3 DNA is TGTGCCAGCAGTGGCCGGACAGGGACTAGCACGGCCGAGCAGTACTTC. Translated: CASSGRTGTSTAEQYF.

V is TRBV4-1 and J is TRBJ1-5; 7 nucleotides align to TRBD1. From germline, CDR1 is MGHRA and CDR2 YSYEKL. This CDR3 has 15 amino acids. V lost 2 bases and J lost 2; bases outside the gene matches: 3. The CDR3 nucleotides read TGCGCCAGCAGCCAACGACAGGGAGGCAATCAGCCCCAGCATTTT. It yields the protein CASSQRQGGNQPQHF.

The chain couples TRBV19 to TRBJ2-6; possibly TRBD1 for D (5 bases). V lost 2 bases, J lost 3 bases, and 8 bases lay in between. The germline CDR1 and CDR2 sequences are LNHDA and SQIVND (reference sequence). There are 15 residues in the CDR3. The CDR3 nucleotides are TGTGCCAGTAGTATAAGGGGATTTGGGGCCAACGTCCTGACTTTC. Translation: CASSIRGFGANVLTF.

The chain carries TRBV4-3 and TRBJ2-7; 10 positions agree with TRBD2. After removal of 4 bases from V and 1 base from J, the junction contained 7 bases not matched to a gene. Germline loops: CDR1 LGHNA, CDR2 YSLEER. The CDR3 totals 16 residues. CDR3 coding DNA: TGCGCCAGCAGCCCTTCTGGGACTAGCGCTTCCTACGAGCAGTACTTC. This sequence encodes CASSPSGTSASYEQYF.